The 8 T cell receptor beta chains in this list originate from one sample, sequenced in a study of cytomegalovirus exposure and HLA in healthy donors. Primers: 60 Vbeta forward and 13 Jbeta reverse. Libraries were prepared by immunoSEQ multiplex PCR; TCRdb keeps only in-frame clonotypes and omits some of them. The sample yields some 150,000 clones, roughly 74% seen once. Material: PBMCs. These receptors were collected from a man aged 40-49 years in good health and CMV-seronegative.

The chain uses TRBV5-1 and TRBJ1-4; D gene ambiguous. V lost 0 bases and J lost 0, with 3 bases in between. Germline lookup yields CDR1 SGHRS and CDR2 YFSETQ. CDR3 size: 14 residues. For the CDR3, the DNA is TGCGCCAGCAGCTTGGCCGCAACTAATGAAAAACTGTTTTTT. Translated: CASSLAATNEKLFF.

The chain is built from TRBV6-1 and TRBJ2-1; a possible D gene is TRBD1 (5 bases). CDR1 MNHNS and CDR2 SASEGT come from the germline V gene. The ends were cut back, 0 bases at V and 4 bases at J, with 13 bases in the middle. This CDR3 is built from 16 residues. Here the CDR3 reads CASSEAWLGQYNEQFF. DNA of the CDR3: TGTGCCAGCAGTGAAGCGTGGCTTGGACAATACAATGAGCAGTTCTTC.

The chain uses TRBV9 and TRBJ1-2, with 11 bases identical to TRBD1. Germline V gene sequence: CDR1 SGDLS, CDR2 YYNGEE. Trimming removed 3 bases from V and 5 bases from J; junction bases left unmatched: 3. This CDR3 contains 14 residues. CDR3 bases: TGTGCCAGCAGCGCCGGACAGGGGGCGTATGGCTACACCTTC. The encoded protein is CASSAGQGAYGYTF.

This clone came up a few times. The rearrangement joins TRBV2 to TRBJ1-4; no clear D. V gave up 4 bases and J gave up 8 bases, with 11 bases separating them. The CDR3 is made up of 13 amino acids. From germline, CDR1 is SNHLY and CDR2 FYNNEI. CDR3: CASSVGGGEKLFF. DNA of the CDR3: TGTGCCAGCAGTGTTGGAGGTGGGGAAAAACTGTTTTTT.

J is TRBJ1-2 and V is TRBV7-8, with 8 bases that match TRBD1. Germline V gene sequence: CDR1 SGHVS, CDR2 FQNEAQ. Trimming at V came to 3 bases and at J to 7 bases, leaving 13 bases not matched to a gene. CDR3 length: 16 residues. The CDR3 loop is CASSLYPRGRLSGYTF. DNA of the CDR3: TGTGCCAGCAGCTTGTACCCCAGGGGGCGCTTAAGTGGCTACACCTTC.

V is TRBV2 and J is TRBJ1-1, with D maybe TRBD1 (6 bases). Between the trimmed V and J ends, which lost 5 bases and 0 bases, there was a span of 7 bases. Germline-derived CDR1 and CDR2 are SNHLY and FYNNEI. The CDR3 is 13 residues long. CDR3 loop: CASSQGLNTEAFF. CDR3 nucleotides: TGTGCCAGCAGTCAGGGGTTGAACACTGAAGCTTTCTTT.

This chain joins TRBV30 and TRBJ2-1, with D hard to call. In germline, CDR1 is GTSNPN, CDR2 SVGIG (reference sequence). This CDR3 contains 12 residues. V was pared by 1 base and J by 6 bases, with 7 bases between. CDR3 amino acids: CAWSADSNEQFF. The CDR3 nucleotides are TGTGCCTGGAGTGCCGACTCCAATGAGCAGTTCTTC.

This chain uses TRBV19 with TRBJ2-7, with D possibly being TRBD2 (6 bases). The CDR3 has 16 amino acids. The V gene lost 3 bases and the J gene lost 2 bases, with 17 bases spanning the gap. Germline V gene data show CDR1 as LNHDA and CDR2 as SQIVND (reference sequence). This CDR3 reads CASSIYPPGSAYEQYF. CDR3 DNA: TGTGCCAGTAGTATTTATCCTCCCGGGAGTGCCTACGAGCAGTACTTC.